The 25 T cell receptor beta chains reported below all come from one sample, sequenced in a study of blood T cell repertoires in COVID-19. Assay used: immunoSEQ multiplex PCR; TCRdb lists only in-frame clones, some missing. The profile shows fewer than 600,000 clones, 89% of them singletons. Sequencing input: peripheral blood. The receptors originated from a man aged 18-30 years with COVID-19, enrolled during active disease.

This clone occurred once. The J gene is TRBJ2-1, the V gene TRBV9, with D perhaps matching TRBD2 (5 bases). With 1 base removed from V and 6 bases from J, the gap between germline ends came to 11 bases. CDR1 is SGDLS, CDR2 YYNGEE, per germline. This CDR3 is built from 14 residues. CDR3 in amino acids: CASSVHPSGNEQFF. The CDR3 coding sequence is TGTGCCAGCAGCGTACACCCGAGCGGCAATGAGCAGTTCTTC.

Turning to this clone: Germline and junction disagree at one end, which may indicate a read error. This chain links TRBV7-9 with TRBJ2-2; 11 bases align to TRBD2. The CDR3 is 16 residues long. CDR1 is SEHNR and CDR2 is FQNEAQ in the germline V gene (reference sequence). CDR3 region: CASTLTSGGNTGELFF. CDR3 nucleotide sequence: TGTGCCAGCACCTTAACTAGCGGGGGGAACACCGGGGAGCTGTTTTTT.

The chain carries TRBV5-4 and TRBJ2-7; the D gene is possibly TRBD1 (5 bases). V lost 4 bases and J lost 1, with 12 bases in between. Germline V lookup: CDR1 SGHNT, CDR2 YYREEE (reference sequence). The length of the CDR3 is 14 residues. The CDR3 is CASSVPGQSYEQYF. In DNA, the CDR3 is TGTGCCAGCAGCGTCCCAGGGCAATCCTACGAGCAGTACTTC.

V and J are TRBV11-2 and TRBJ2-3; 11 nucleotides align to TRBD2. CDR3 length: 15 residues. Looked up from germline, CDR1 is SGHAT and CDR2 is FQNNGV. V trimming: 5 bases; J trimming: 4 bases; junction bases outside the gene matches: 5. CDR3 DNA: TGTGCCAGCAGCCGTAGCGGGGGGGCCGCAGATACGCAGTATTTT. Translated, it gives CASSRSGGAADTQYF. The full variable domain, its missing parts supplied by reference TRBV11-2 and TRBJ2-3, is EAGVAQSPRYKIIEKRQSVAFWCNPISGHATLYWYQQILGQGPKLLIQFQNNGVVDDSQLPKDRFSAERLKGVDSTLKIQPAKLEDSAVYLCASSRSGGAADTQYFGPGTRLTVL.

This clone was seen just once. This chain links TRBV2 with TRBJ2-7; TRBD1 might be the D (6 bases). CDR1 and CDR2 from the germline V gene are SNHLY and FYNNEI. The ends were cut back, 3 bases at V and 3 bases at J, with 12 bases in the middle. The CDR3 runs to 14 residues. The chain's CDR3 is CASSEETGIYEQYF. The CDR3 DNA is TGTGCCAGCAGTGAGGAGACAGGTATCTACGAGCAGTACTTC.

V gene TRBV5-6 combines with J gene TRBJ2-5, with D possibly TRBD1 on 6 matching bases. Trimming stripped 0 bases from V and 5 bases from J, with 14 bases between. The CDR3 runs to 15 residues. Germline loops: CDR1 SGHDT, CDR2 YYEEEE. The CDR3 reads CASSLVAGDFETQYF. The CDR3 coding sequence is TGTGCCAGCAGCTTGGTGGCAGGGGATTTTGAGACCCAGTACTTC.

This clone was seen a handful of times. The chain uses TRBV6-1 and TRBJ1-5; D gene uncertain. Germline V gives CDR1 MNHNS, CDR2 SASEGT. The CDR3 spans 14 residues. V lost 2 bases and J lost 4, with 9 bases in between. CDR3 bases: TGTGCCAGCAGTGAATCCGGCGGGAATCAGCCCCAGCATTTT. It codes for CASSESGGNQPQHF.

The chain has TRBV7-9 and TRBJ2-5; unclear D gene. This CDR3 contains 12 residues. With 8 bases removed from V and 5 bases from J, the gap between germline ends came to 12 bases. Germline CDR1 is SEHNR and CDR2 is FQNEAQ (reference sequence). CDR3 protein: CASSRVGETQYF. The DNA for the CDR3 is TGTGCCAGCTCCCGGGTGGGTGAGACCCAGTACTTC.

This clone was picked up one time. The V gene is TRBV5-4, the J gene TRBJ2-1, with TRBD2 as a possible D gene (5 bases). The CDR3 runs to 12 residues. Germline V gene data show CDR1 as SGHNT and CDR2 as YYREEE (reference sequence). Trimming pared 4 bases from V and 7 bases from J, leaving 9 bases between. CDR3 DNA: TGTGCCAGCAGCAACACGGGGAATGAGCAGTTCTTC. It encodes CASSNTGNEQFF.

The genes are TRBV6-5 and TRBJ1-2, with a weak D call TRBD1 (5 bases). CDR1 and CDR2 (germline): MNHEY, SVGAGI. V was shortened by 6 bases and J by 3 bases, with 14 bases between the two germline ends. This CDR3 region has 14 residues. This CDR3 reads CASSPTGGDYGYTF. The CDR3 DNA is TGTGCCAGCAGCCCAACGGGAGGGGACTATGGCTACACCTTC.

J is TRBJ2-3 and V is TRBV4-1; 8 bases agree with TRBD2. This CDR3 contains 15 residues. V lost 3 bases and J lost 2; bases outside the gene matches: 4. Germline V gene sequence: CDR1 MGHRA, CDR2 YSYEKL. CDR3 loop: CASSHGLAYTDTQYF. Written as DNA, the CDR3 is TGCGCCAGCAGCCATGGACTAGCATACACAGATACGCAGTATTTT.

The chain carries TRBV3-1 (or the pseudogene TRBV3-2) and TRBJ2-2; the D is unclear. Trimming took off 1 base at V and 5 bases at J, with 5 bases between the two ends. The CDR3 contains 13 residues. Germline V lookup: CDR1 LGHDT, CDR2 YNNKEL (reference sequence). DNA of the CDR3: TGTGCCAGCAGCCAAGGGGCGACCGGGGAGCTGTTTTTT. Translating gives CASSQGATGELFF.

V usage is TRBV15 and J usage is TRBJ2-1, with D uncertain. Germline-derived CDR1 and CDR2 are LNHNV and YYDKDF (reference sequence). The CDR3 consists of 15 residues. The V end was cut by 1 base, the J end by 3 bases, with 10 bases between. The CDR3 region is CATSRVGHSYNEQFF. The CDR3 DNA sequence: TGTGCCACCAGCAGAGTGGGCCATAGCTACAATGAGCAGTTCTTC. Drawing the rest from reference TRBV15 and TRBJ2-1, the complete variable domain is DAMVIQNPRYQVTQFGKPVTLSCSQTLNHNVMYWYQQKSSQAPKLLFHYYDKDFNNEADTPDNFQSRRPNTSFCFLDIRSPGLGDTAMYLCATSRVGHSYNEQFFGPGTRLTVL.

The V and J genes are TRBV19 and TRBJ2-3; TRBD1 matches 7 bases. CDR1 is LNHDA and CDR2 is SQIVND in the germline V gene (reference sequence). Trimming took 6 bases from V and 1 from J; bases not matched to a gene: 10. The CDR3 loop spans 16 amino acids. CDR3 amino acids: CASSLASGQGTDTQYF. The CDR3 DNA sequence: TGTGCCAGTAGCTTAGCCTCCGGACAGGGCACAGATACGCAGTATTTT.

The V call is TRBV14, the J call TRBJ2-1; TRBD2 aligns across 8 bases. The CDR3 runs 15 residues. J gave up 1 base and V 4 bases, and 3 bases lay outside the gene matches. Germline V gene sequence: CDR1 SGHDN, CDR2 FVKESK. The CDR3 DNA sequence: TGTGCCAGCAGCCCTAGCGGGTCTTCCTACAATGAGCAGTTCTTC. As protein: CASSPSGSSYNEQFF.

V is TRBV11-3 and J is TRBJ2-3; 9 nucleotides line up with TRBD1. This CDR3 has 16 amino acids. Unmatched junction bases numbered 10, after V lost 5 bases and J lost 4 bases. Germline CDR1 and CDR2: SGHNT and YENEEA. This CDR3 reads CASSPHLTGGSDTQYF. The CDR3 coding sequence is TGTGCCAGCAGCCCCCACCTGACAGGGGGTTCAGATACGCAGTATTTT.

The gene calls are TRBV11-3 and TRBJ2-6, with D uncertain. Germline V gene data show CDR1 as SGHNT and CDR2 as YENEEA. The V end was cut by 5 bases, the J end by 1 base, with 6 bases between. The CDR3 spans 14 residues. The CDR3 DNA follows: TGTGCCAGCAGCGATCGGTCTGGGGCCAACGTCCTGACTTTC. Its translation is CASSDRSGANVLTF.

J is TRBJ2-3 and V is TRBV19, with 7 bases matching TRBD1. V was pared by 3 bases and J by 5 bases, with 5 bases of the junction left unmatched. CDR1 and CDR2 (germline): LNHDA, SQIVND (reference sequence). The CDR3 loop spans 14 amino acids. The CDR3 loop reads CASSIDRAKDTQYF. CDR3 coding DNA: TGTGCCAGTAGTATTGACAGGGCGAAAGATACGCAGTATTTT.

The chain is built from TRBV24-1 and TRBJ2-1; maybe TRBD1 (6 bases). Germline V gene lookup returns CDR1 KGHDR and CDR2 SFDVKD. The V and J ends lost 3 bases and 0 bases respectively, with 8 bases between them. CDR3 length: 15 amino acids. CDR3 in DNA: TGTGCCACCAGTGATGGACAGATCTCCTACAATGAGCAGTTCTTC. Translation: CATSDGQISYNEQFF.

V gene TRBV18 combines with J gene TRBJ2-1; 12 nucleotides match TRBD2. CDR1 KGHSH and CDR2 LQKENI come from the germline V gene. After removal of 1 base from V and 5 bases from J, the junction contained 3 bases not matched to a gene. CDR3 length: 16 residues. CDR3 nucleotide sequence: TGTGCCAGCTCACCACTCCGGACTAGCGGGGACAATGAGCAGTTCTTC. This sequence encodes CASSPLRTSGDNEQFF.

The chain is built from TRBV5-1 and TRBJ2-7; TRBD2 is a possible D gene (5 bases). Per germline, CDR1 SGHRS and CDR2 YFSETQ. V dropped 4 bases and J dropped 6 bases, with 11 bases sitting between them. The CDR3 loop spans 12 amino acids. The chain's CDR3 is CASSEGSFEQYF. CDR3 bases: TGCGCCAGCAGCGAGGGAAGTTTCGAGCAGTACTTC.

V gene TRBV5-1 combines with J gene TRBJ2-7; the D gene is possibly TRBD1 (6 bases). Germline V CDR1 and CDR2: SGHRS, YFSETQ. The V end was cut by 6 bases, the J end by 0 bases, with 13 bases between. This CDR3 has 14 residues. The DNA for the CDR3 is TGCGCCAGCATGTCAACAGGGATCTCCTACGAGCAGTACTTC. It specifies CASMSTGISYEQYF.

The chain couples TRBV7-9 to TRBJ2-5; tentative D call: TRBD1 (6 bases). V dropped 5 bases and J dropped 2 bases, with 15 bases sitting between them. The length of the CDR3 is 15 residues. In germline, CDR1 is SEHNR, CDR2 FQNEAQ (reference sequence). The chain's CDR3 is CASSATGTLQETQYF. DNA for the CDR3: TGTGCCAGCAGCGCCACCGGGACACTTCAAGAGACCCAGTACTTC.

This sequence joins TRBV5-4 and TRBJ2-2, with 8 bases identical to TRBD1. With 7 bases clipped from V and 1 base from J, the junction kept 6 bases outside the gene matches. This CDR3 is built from 15 residues. Germline CDR1 reads SGHNT; CDR2 reads YYREEE (reference sequence). For the CDR3, the DNA is TGTGCCAGCTTTCCGGGACAGGAGAACACCGGGGAGCTGTTTTTT. Translated: CASFPGQENTGELFF. Supplemented by reference TRBV5-4 and TRBJ2-2, the full variable domain reads ETGVTQSPTHLIKTRGQQVTLRCSSQSGHNTVSWYQQALGQGPQFIFQYYREEENGRGNFPPRFSGLQFPNYSSELNVNALELDDSALYLCASFPGQENTGELFFGEGSRLTVL.

CDR3 protein: CASSLGRGSPLHF. CDR3 bases: TGTGCCAGCAGCTTGGGGCGCGGATCACCCCTCCACTTT. V is TRBV5-6 and J is TRBJ1-6; D call uncertain. Germline-derived CDR1 and CDR2 are SGHDT and YYEEEE. Trimming cost V 0 bases and J 10 bases, with 8 bases left between them. This CDR3 comprises 13 residues.